The next 6 T cell receptor beta chains were all read from a single sample in a study of blood T cell repertoires in COVID-19. Some clones are missing from TCRdb's copy, which holds only in-frame ones; the method was immunoSEQ multiplex PCR. There are about 220,000 clones in the sample; about 90% occur only once, and 1.5% to 2% lies in the top ten. Sequencing used peripheral blood. The source of these receptors is a man aged 35 to 55 with active or convalescent COVID-19.

The V gene is TRBV19, the J gene TRBJ2-7, with D perhaps TRBD2 (5 bases). Germline lookup yields CDR1 LNHDA and CDR2 SQIVND (reference sequence). This CDR3 comprises 15 residues. The ends were cut back, 3 bases at V and 0 bases at J, with 12 bases in the middle. CDR3 nucleotide sequence: TGTGCCAGTAGTATTATCCCGGGGTACTCCTACGAGCAGTACTTC. Translating gives CASSIIPGYSYEQYF. Supplemented by reference TRBV19 and TRBJ2-7, the full variable domain reads DGGITQSPKYLFRKEGQNVTLSCEQNLNHDAMYWYRQDPGQGLRLIYYSQIVNDFQKGDIAEGYSVSREKKESFPLTVTSAQKNPTAFYLCASSIIPGYSYEQYFGPGTRLTVT.

This chain links TRBV5-4 with TRBJ1-5; possible D gene TRBD1, 6 bases. CDR3 size: 16 residues. Per the germline V gene, CDR1 is SGHNT and CDR2 is YYREEE (reference sequence). V was cut by 1 base and J by 1 base, with 12 bases left in between. CDR3 protein: CASSLSGEGSNQPQHF. The CDR3, as DNA: TGTGCCAGCAGCTTGTCAGGGGAAGGGAGCAATCAGCCCCAGCATTTT. Full variable domain (remainder filled in from reference TRBV5-4 and TRBJ1-5): ETGVTQSPTHLIKTRGQQVTLRCSSQSGHNTVSWYQQALGQGPQFIFQYYREEENGRGNFPPRFSGLQFPNYSSELNVNALELDDSALYLCASSLSGEGSNQPQHFGDGTRLSIL.

The chain joins TRBV2 to TRBJ1-6; 7 bases are shared with TRBD1. The V segment lost 6 bases and the J segment 0 bases; nucleotides outside the gene matches: 5. This CDR3 spans 16 amino acids. Germline V gene lookup returns CDR1 SNHLY and CDR2 FYNNEI. The CDR3 DNA follows: TGTGCCAGCAGGGGCAGGGGGAGCTCCTATAATTCACCCCTCCACTTT. Protein product: CASRGRGSSYNSPLHF.

The CDR3 sequence is CASSERTGRDQPQHF. CDR3 sequence (DNA): TGTGCCAGCAGTGAAAGAACAGGGAGGGATCAGCCCCAGCATTTT. The chain has TRBV6-1 and TRBJ1-5, with D tentatively TRBD1 (6 bases). Trimming shortened V by 2 bases and J by 5 bases, and 13 bases separated the two germline ends. The CDR3 runs 15 residues. Germline-derived CDR1 and CDR2 are MNHNS and SASEGT.

The rearrangement links TRBV12-3 or TRBV12-4 to TRBJ2-7; D is uncertain. The CDR3 consists of 12 residues. Between the trimmed V and J ends, which lost 1 base and 2 bases, there was a span of 3 bases. The CDR3, as DNA: TGTGCCAGCAGTTTAGATACCTACGAGCAGTACTTC. Protein product: CASSLDTYEQYF.

The gene calls are TRBV19 and TRBJ2-2, with TRBD1 matching 12 bases. V lost 4 bases to trimming and J lost 6 bases; unmatched junction nucleotides: 9. The germline CDR1 and CDR2 sequences are LNHDA and SQIVND (reference sequence). This CDR3 spans 17 amino acids. The CDR3 coding sequence is TGTGCCAGTAGTACCGGGACAGGGGGCCCCGGTTCCGGGGAGCTGTTTTTT. Encoded protein: CASSTGTGGPGSGELFF.